The rows below give T cell receptor beta chains drawn from one sample of a study of blood T cell repertoires in COVID-19. The protocol was immunoSEQ multiplex PCR, while the TCRdb copy is restricted to in-frame clones and leaves out a portion. Altogether a few hundred thousand clones are present, about 88% being singletons, with the ten largest covering approximately 1.5%. The sample consisted of PBMCs or T cells enriched from blood (not recorded which). These receptors all stem from a woman under 30 who had been exposed to COVID-19. CDR3s include the opening cysteine and the closing phenylalanine or tryptophan. A D gene is named only where the DNA matches it firmly. Size is omitted from some rows. Given values are once, few, many or a class for expanded clones.

v_gene: TRBV28; abundance: -; j_gene: TRBJ2-3; d_gene: TRBD2; CDR3aa: CASREAGSTDTQYF; CDR3nt: TGTGCCAGCAGGGAAGCGGGGAGCACAGATACGCAGTATTTT
v_gene: TRBV28; abundance: -; j_gene: TRBJ1-4; d_gene: -; CDR3aa: CASSLGGASGEKLFF; CDR3nt: TGTGCCAGCAGTTTAGGTGGGGCATCAGGAGAAAAACTGTTTTTT
v_gene: TRBV2; abundance: -; j_gene: TRBJ2-7; d_gene: TRBD1; CDR3aa: CASSESTGSLYEQYF; CDR3nt: TGTGCCAGCAGTGAATCGACAGGGTCTCTCTACGAGCAGTACTTC
v_gene: TRBV19; abundance: -; j_gene: TRBJ2-1; d_gene: TRBD1; CDR3aa: CASTIRQGPYNEQFF; CDR3nt: TGTGCCAGTACCATAAGACAGGGACCATACAATGAGCAGTTCTTC
v_gene: TRBV5-5; abundance: -; j_gene: TRBJ1-3; d_gene: TRBD1; CDR3aa: CASSWDRGRNTIYF; CDR3nt: TGTGCCAGCAGCTGGGACAGGGGAAGAAACACCATATATTTT
v_gene: TRBV27; abundance: -; j_gene: TRBJ2-1; d_gene: TRBD2; CDR3aa: CASTVTPGLADQFF; CDR3nt: TGTGCCAGCACCGTAACCCCGGGACTAGCGGACCAGTTCTTC
v_gene: TRBV5-6; abundance: few; j_gene: TRBJ2-3; d_gene: -; CDR3aa: CASSLETQYQGTDTQYF; CDR3nt: TGTGCCAGCAGCTTGGAAACCCAGTACCAGGGCACAGATACGCAGTATTTT
v_gene: TRBV6-5; abundance: -; j_gene: TRBJ1-1; d_gene: TRBD1; CDR3aa: CASRPTGGGTEAFF; CDR3nt: TGTGCCAGCAGACCAACAGGGGGCGGCACTGAAGCTTTCTTT
v_gene: TRBV29-1; abundance: -; j_gene: TRBJ1-1; d_gene: TRBD1; CDR3aa: CSVADRVGVTEAFF; CDR3nt: TGCAGCGTTGCGGACAGGGTAGGCGTCACTGAAGCTTTCTTT
v_gene: TRBV9; abundance: -; j_gene: TRBJ1-2; d_gene: TRBD1; CDR3aa: CASSVDATGGRGYGYTF; CDR3nt: TGTGCCAGCAGCGTAGATGCGACAGGGGGCAGGGGCTATGGCTACACCTTC
v_gene: TRBV2; abundance: -; j_gene: TRBJ1-2; d_gene: TRBD1; CDR3aa: CASREGQAHGYTF; CDR3nt: TGTGCCAGCAGGGAAGGACAGGCCCATGGCTACACCTTC
v_gene: TRBV15; abundance: -; j_gene: TRBJ1-6; d_gene: TRBD1; CDR3aa: CATSPRQGLPYNSPLHF; CDR3nt: TGTGCCACCAGCCCACGACAGGGACTTCCCTATAATTCACCCCTCCACTTT
v_gene: TRBV25-1; abundance: -; j_gene: TRBJ1-2; d_gene: TRBD1; CDR3aa: CASSPMGQGAKNGYTF; CDR3nt: TGTGCCAGCAGCCCCATGGGGCAGGGGGCGAAGAATGGCTACACCTTC
v_gene: TRBV5-1; abundance: few; j_gene: TRBJ1-2; d_gene: -; CDR3aa: CASSRLGGAGTREAGYTF; CDR3nt: TGCGCCAGCAGCCGATTAGGAGGGGCTGGGACCCGAGAGGCTGGCTACACCTTC
v_gene: TRBV19; abundance: -; j_gene: TRBJ1-5; d_gene: -; CDR3aa: CASSIGIRVQPQHF; CDR3nt: TGTGCCAGTAGTATAGGGATTCGGGTTCAGCCCCAGCATTTT
v_gene: TRBV7-2; abundance: -; j_gene: TRBJ1-1; d_gene: -; CDR3aa: CASSLETATMGTEAFF; CDR3nt: TGTGCCAGCAGCTTAGAAACGGCGACTATGGGCACTGAAGCTTTCTTT
v_gene: TRBV28; abundance: -; j_gene: TRBJ1-5; d_gene: -; CDR3aa: CASMGGSLPQHF; CDR3nt: TGTGCCAGCATGGGCGGGAGTTTGCCCCAGCATTTT
v_gene: TRBV2; abundance: -; j_gene: TRBJ1-1; d_gene: TRBD1; CDR3aa: CASQQQGYTEAFF; CDR3nt: TGTGCCAGCCAACAACAGGGGTACACTGAAGCTTTCTTT
v_gene: TRBV1; abundance: -; j_gene: TRBJ2-7; d_gene: -; CDR3aa: CTSSPPDRGNEQYF; CDR3nt: TGCACCAGCAGTCCTCCGGACAGGGGGAACGAGCAGTACTTC
v_gene: TRBV4-1; abundance: -; j_gene: TRBJ2-2; d_gene: TRBD2; CDR3aa: CASSQPGAGLASGELFF; CDR3nt: TGCGCCAGCAGCCAACCCGGCGCCGGACTAGCCTCCGGGGAGCTGTTTTTT
v_gene: TRBV6-5; abundance: -; j_gene: TRBJ2-3; d_gene: TRBD1; CDR3aa: CASEDRALSTDTQYF; CDR3nt: TGTGCCAGCGAGGACAGGGCCCTGAGCACAGATACGCAGTATTTT
v_gene: TRBV3-1/TRBV3-2; abundance: -; j_gene: TRBJ1-4; d_gene: -; CDR3aa: CASSQGAGGLYEKLFF; CDR3nt: TGTGCCAGCAGCCAAGGAGCGGGTGGTTTATATGAAAAACTGTTTTTT
v_gene: TRBV28; abundance: -; j_gene: TRBJ2-2; d_gene: TRBD1; CDR3aa: CASSRPDRENTGELFF; CDR3nt: TGTGCCAGCAGTCGACCCGACAGGGAGAACACCGGGGAGCTGTTTTTT
v_gene: TRBV7-8; abundance: -; j_gene: TRBJ1-5; d_gene: -; CDR3aa: CASSLGSVSNQPQHF; CDR3nt: TGTGCCAGCAGCTTAGGATCAGTTAGCAATCAGCCCCAGCATTTT